Following are 6 T cell receptor beta chains from one sample sequenced in a study of neurological immune-mediated disorders. Via MiXCR, TCRdb re-called the 5' RACE reads, giving one row per CDR3 protein. The sample carries around 33,000 distinct CDR3 sequences, roughly a quarter recorded once. Material: CD4+ T cells from blood. These receptors were obtained from a middle-aged man with HTLV-1-associated myelopathy (HAM/TSP).

This clonotype was picked up many times. This chain links TRBV20-1 with TRBJ2-2; D perhaps matches TRBD2 (5 bases). The CDR3 contains 15 residues. V was trimmed by 5 bases and J by 4 bases, leaving 17 bases between them. The germline CDR1 and CDR2 sequences are DFQATT and SNEGSKA (reference sequence). The CDR3 loop reads CSAEDPGKGTGELFF. The CDR3 DNA reads TGCAGTGCTGAGGATCCCGGGAAGGGCACCGGGGAGCTGTTTTTT.

This clonotype was observed at least ten times. V is TRBV20-1 and J is TRBJ2-7; TRBD2 is a possible D gene (6 bases). The CDR3 has 15 residues. Germline values: CDR1 DFQATT, CDR2 SNEGSKA (reference sequence). V was cut by 1 base and J by 2 bases, with 15 bases left in between. The CDR3 reads CSARVKPSDTYEQYF. The DNA of the CDR3 is TGCAGTGCTAGAGTAAAGCCTAGCGACACCTACGAGCAGTACTTC.

The table lists this clonotype with many counts. The chain carries TRBV6-6 and TRBJ2-7; TRBD1 matches at 10 bases. The CDR3 has 15 residues. The germline gives CDR1 MNHNY, CDR2 SVGAGI (reference sequence). Unmatched junction bases numbered 8, after V lost 5 bases and J lost 4 bases. Here the CDR3 DNA reads TGTGCCAGCAGTCCTCCGGGACAGGGGTTATACGAGCAGTACTTC. Amino acids: CASSPPGQGLYEQYF.

This clonotype was seen repeatedly, ten times or more. The V and J genes are TRBV19 and TRBJ1-1, with 8 nucleotides matching TRBD1. The CDR3 extends over 14 amino acids. Germline-derived CDR1 and CDR2 are LNHDA and SQIVND (reference sequence). V was pared by 6 bases and J by 1 base, with 4 bases of the junction left unmatched. The CDR3 sequence: CASRGQARNTEAFF. The DNA for the CDR3 is TGTGCCAGTAGGGGACAGGCGCGGAACACTGAAGCTTTCTTT.

This clonotype was seen ten or more times. V and J are TRBV6-5 and TRBJ1-5; tentatively, D is TRBD1 (6 bases). CDR3 size: 15 residues. V was clipped by 6 bases and J by 4 bases, with 16 bases between them. Germline CDR1 and CDR2: MNHEY and SVGAGI. CDR3 loop: CASRLGTTFNQPQHF. The DNA of the CDR3 is TGTGCCAGCAGGTTAGGGACAACTTTTAATCAGCCCCAGCATTTT.

This clonotype was seen at least ten times. The rearrangement links TRBV10-3 to TRBJ2-7, with D maybe TRBD1 (6 bases). CDR1 ENHRY and CDR2 SYGVKD come from the germline V gene. V lost 3 bases to trimming and J lost 3 bases, with 15 bases between them. The CDR3 sequence is 15 residues long. The CDR3 protein is CAISDPSDRLYEQYF. As DNA, the CDR3 is TGTGCCATCAGTGATCCCAGCGACAGGCTCTACGAGCAGTACTTC.